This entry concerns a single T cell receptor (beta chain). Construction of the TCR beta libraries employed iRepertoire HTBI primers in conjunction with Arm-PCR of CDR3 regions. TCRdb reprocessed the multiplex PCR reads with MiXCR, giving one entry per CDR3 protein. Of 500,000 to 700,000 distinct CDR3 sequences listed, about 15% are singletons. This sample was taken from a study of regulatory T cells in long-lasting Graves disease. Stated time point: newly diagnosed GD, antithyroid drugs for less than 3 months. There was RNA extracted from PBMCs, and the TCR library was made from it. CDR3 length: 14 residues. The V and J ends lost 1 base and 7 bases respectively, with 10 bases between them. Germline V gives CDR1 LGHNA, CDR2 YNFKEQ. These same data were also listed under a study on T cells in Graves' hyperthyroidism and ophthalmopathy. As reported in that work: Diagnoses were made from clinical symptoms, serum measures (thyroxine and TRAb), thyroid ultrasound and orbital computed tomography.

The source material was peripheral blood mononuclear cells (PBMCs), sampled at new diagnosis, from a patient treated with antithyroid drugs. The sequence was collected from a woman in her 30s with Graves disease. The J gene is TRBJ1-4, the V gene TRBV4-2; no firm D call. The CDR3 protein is CASSQGQQSEKLFF. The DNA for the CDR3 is TGTGCCAGCAGCCAAGGACAACAGAGTGAAAAACTGTTTTTT.